This passage covers 7 T cell receptor beta chains from one sample sequenced in a study of T cell repertoires in cytomegalovirus infection. TCRdb recomputed calls from the reads with MiXCR, one row per CDR3 protein. The sample has about 360,000 distinct CDR3 sequences; roughly 18% are singletons. The sample consisted of PBMCs. These receptors originate from a human donor in good health (CMV status not recorded). Some clones in this sample may be carry-over from other donors' samples.

Turning to this clonotype: A read error is possible here, since a much larger clone lies one base away. Here the CDR3 reads CASSYRDYYNEQFF. The CDR3 DNA follows: TGTGCCAGCAGCTACCGGGACTACTACAATGAGCAGTTCTTC. V usage is TRBV7-2 and J usage is TRBJ2-1; 7 bases fit TRBD2. V lost 4 bases to trimming and J lost 3 bases; unmatched junction nucleotides: 3. This CDR3 comprises 14 residues. Per germline, CDR1 SGHTA and CDR2 FQGNSA.

This clonotype occurred many times. This sequence joins TRBV12-3 or TRBV12-4 and TRBJ2-3; D might be TRBD2 (5 bases). The CDR3 spans 16 residues. With 3 bases removed from V and 2 bases from J, the gap between germline ends came to 15 bases. CDR3 coding DNA: TGTGCCAGCAGTTTCCCGCCGGGGAGAGACACAGATACGCAGTATTTT. Translation: CASSFPPGRDTDTQYF.

The CDR3 DNA sequence: TGCAGTGCTAAGAGGCGGGGCACAGATACGCAGTATTTT. Amino acid sequence: CSAKRRGTDTQYF. This chain connects TRBV20-1 to TRBJ2-3; possible D gene TRBD2, 5 bases. Germline assignment: CDR1 DFQATT and CDR2 SNEGSKA (reference sequence). Trimming took 4 bases from V and 1 from J, leaving 9 bases between them. The CDR3 covers 13 residues.

Only a few counts were recorded for this clonotype. The J gene is TRBJ2-2, the V gene TRBV19; D possibly corresponds to TRBD2 (6 bases). Germline V lookup: CDR1 LNHDA, CDR2 SQIVND (reference sequence). Trimming stripped 6 bases from V and 4 bases from J, with 15 bases between. This CDR3 has 15 residues. The CDR3 sequence is CASRPNAGTTGELFF. DNA for the CDR3: TGTGCCAGTAGACCGAACGCGGGGACCACCGGGGAGCTGTTTTTT.

Ten or more counts support this clonotype. The gene calls are TRBV7-2 and TRBJ2-3; maybe TRBD2 (6 bases). V shed 2 bases and J shed 4 bases, with 10 bases lying between them. The CDR3 sequence is 14 residues long. The germline CDR1 and CDR2 sequences are SGHTA and FQGNSA. CDR3 DNA: TGTGCCAGCAGCTTACAGGGACTCGCAGATACGCAGTATTTT. Protein: CASSLQGLADTQYF. Together with reference TRBV7-2 and TRBJ2-3, the CDR3 gives the full variable domain: GAGVSQSPSNKVTEKGKDVELRCDPISGHTALYWYRQSLGQGLEFLIYFQGNSAPDKSGLPSDRFSAERTGGSVSTLTIQRTQQEDSAVYLCASSLQGLADTQYFGPGTRLTVL.

This clonotype was recorded a few times. J is TRBJ2-1 and V is TRBV12-3 or TRBV12-4, with no clear D. The V end was cut by 4 bases, the J end by 8 bases, with 15 bases between. This CDR3 comprises 14 residues. CDR3 sequence reads: CASSSLAPLDEQFF. CDR3 bases: TGTGCCAGCAGTTCTCTGGCACCCCTAGATGAGCAGTTCTTC.

This clonotype was found a few times. The chain uses TRBV2 and TRBJ2-1; the D call may be TRBD1 or TRBD2 (5 bases each). Germline V gene data show CDR1 as SNHLY and CDR2 as FYNNEI. Deletions cut 3 bases from V and 10 bases from J, with 10 bases between. CDR3 length equals 12 residues. CDR3 nucleotides: TGTGCCAGCAGTGATGTTGGGGGAGAGCAGTTCTTC. As protein: CASSDVGGEQFF.